This T cell receptor beta chain is drawn from a study of Graves' ophthalmopathy and Graves' hyperthyroidism. Study results and caveats: Sensitivity of around 85% and specificity of 70% to 84% were achieved when a 13-signature model separated ophthalmopathy from stable hyperthyroidism. Ophthalmopathy progression prediction by the model yielded a sensitivity of 70.59% and a specificity of 72% to 75%.

Researchers turned away patients with other autoimmune diseases, uncontrolled infections, pregnancy or lactation. Orbital computed tomography and thyroid ultrasound, along with TRAb, serum thyroxine and clinical symptoms, underpinned diagnosis. This clonotype was found a few times. Its antigen remains unidentified. The CDR3 loop spans 15 amino acids. Per the germline V gene, CDR1 is DFQATT and CDR2 is SNEGSKA (reference sequence). V was pared by 3 bases and J by 2 bases, with 9 bases of the junction left unmatched. Scientists amplified the TCR beta CDR3 regions from RNA transcripts. The first round was an RT-PCR with HTBI primers, and the second round was a multiplex PCR. TCRdb recomputed calls from the multiplex PCR reads with MiXCR, one row per CDR3 protein. Found here are roughly 1.1 million distinct CDR3 sequences, 36% of them singletons; the top ten hold over 8.5%.

The rearrangement joins TRBV20-1 to TRBJ1-1; 7 bases fit TRBD1. This sequence originates from an adult man with Graves' hyperthyroidism. The sequenced sample consisted of peripheral blood or thyroid tissue (not recorded which). CDR3 sequence reads: CSARSLGGGNTEAFF. CDR3 DNA: TGCAGTGCTAGGTCTTTAGGAGGGGGCAACACTGAAGCTTTCTTT.